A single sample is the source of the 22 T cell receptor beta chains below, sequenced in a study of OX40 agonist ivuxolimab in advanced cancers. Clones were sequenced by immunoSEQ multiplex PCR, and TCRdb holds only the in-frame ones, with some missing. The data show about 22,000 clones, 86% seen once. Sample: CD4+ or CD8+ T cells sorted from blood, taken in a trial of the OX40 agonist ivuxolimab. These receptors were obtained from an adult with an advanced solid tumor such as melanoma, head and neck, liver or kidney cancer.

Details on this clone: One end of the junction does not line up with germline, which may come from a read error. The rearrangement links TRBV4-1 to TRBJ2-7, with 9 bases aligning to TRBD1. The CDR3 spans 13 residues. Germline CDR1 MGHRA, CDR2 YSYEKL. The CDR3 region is CANSWGQGDEQYF. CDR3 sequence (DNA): TGCGCCAACAGCTGGGGACAGGGTGACGAGCAGTACTTC.

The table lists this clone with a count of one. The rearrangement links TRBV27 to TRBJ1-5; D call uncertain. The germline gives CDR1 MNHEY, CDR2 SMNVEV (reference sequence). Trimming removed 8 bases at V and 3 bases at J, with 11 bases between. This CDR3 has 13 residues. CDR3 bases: TGTGCCAGCCGCCCCTCGTCCAATCAGCCCCAGCATTTT. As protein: CASRPSSNQPQHF.

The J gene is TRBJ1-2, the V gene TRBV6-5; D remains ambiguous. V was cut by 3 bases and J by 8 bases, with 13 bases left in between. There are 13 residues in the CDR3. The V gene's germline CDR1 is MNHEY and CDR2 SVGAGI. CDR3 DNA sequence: TGTGCCAGCAGTTATACTATACACGGGGGCTACACCTTC. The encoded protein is CASSYTIHGGYTF.

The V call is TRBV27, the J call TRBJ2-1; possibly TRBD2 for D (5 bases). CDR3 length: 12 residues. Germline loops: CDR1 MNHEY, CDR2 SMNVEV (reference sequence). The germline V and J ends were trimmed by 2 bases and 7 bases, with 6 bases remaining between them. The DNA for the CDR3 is TGTGCCAGCAGTTTAACGGGGAATGAGCAGTTCTTC. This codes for CASSLTGNEQFF.

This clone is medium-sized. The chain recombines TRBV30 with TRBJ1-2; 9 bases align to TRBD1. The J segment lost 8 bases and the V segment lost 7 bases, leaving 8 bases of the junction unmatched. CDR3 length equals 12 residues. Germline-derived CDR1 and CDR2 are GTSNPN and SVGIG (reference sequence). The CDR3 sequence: CALTQGARGYTF. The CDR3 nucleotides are TGTGCCTTAACACAGGGGGCGAGGGGCTACACCTTC.

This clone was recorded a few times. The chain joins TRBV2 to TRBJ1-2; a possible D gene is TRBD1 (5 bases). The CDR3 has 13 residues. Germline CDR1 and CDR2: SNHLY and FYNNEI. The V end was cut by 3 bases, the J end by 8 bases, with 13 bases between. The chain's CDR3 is CASSDGGAGGYTF. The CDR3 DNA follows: TGTGCCAGCAGTGACGGCGGGGCCGGGGGCTACACCTTC. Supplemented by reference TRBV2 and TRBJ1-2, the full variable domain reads EPEVTQTPSHQVTQMGQEVILRCVPISNHLYFYWYRQILGQKVEFLVSFYNNEISEKSEIFDDQFSVERPDGSNFTLKIRSTKLEDSAMYFCASSDGGAGGYTFGSGTRLTVV.

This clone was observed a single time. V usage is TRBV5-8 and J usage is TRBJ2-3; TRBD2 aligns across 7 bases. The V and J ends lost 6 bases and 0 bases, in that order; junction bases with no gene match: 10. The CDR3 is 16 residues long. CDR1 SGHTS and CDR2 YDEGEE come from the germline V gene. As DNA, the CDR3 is TGTGCCAGCACTCCAATGCGGGGGACTAGCACAGATACGCAGTATTTT. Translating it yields CASTPMRGTSTDTQYF.

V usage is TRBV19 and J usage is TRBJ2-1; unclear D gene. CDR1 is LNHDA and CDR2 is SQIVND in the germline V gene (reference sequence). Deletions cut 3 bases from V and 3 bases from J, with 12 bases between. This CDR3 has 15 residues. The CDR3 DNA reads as TGTGCCAGTAGTATCCAACTCTCTAGCTACAATGAGCAGTTCTTC. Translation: CASSIQLSSYNEQFF.

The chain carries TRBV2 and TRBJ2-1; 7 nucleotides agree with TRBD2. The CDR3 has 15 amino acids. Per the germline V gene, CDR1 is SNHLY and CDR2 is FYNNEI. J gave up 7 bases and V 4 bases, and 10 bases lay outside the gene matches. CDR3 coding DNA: TGTGCCAGCAGTGCGGTGGCTAGCGGAAGGAATGAGCAGTTCTTC. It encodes CASSAVASGRNEQFF.

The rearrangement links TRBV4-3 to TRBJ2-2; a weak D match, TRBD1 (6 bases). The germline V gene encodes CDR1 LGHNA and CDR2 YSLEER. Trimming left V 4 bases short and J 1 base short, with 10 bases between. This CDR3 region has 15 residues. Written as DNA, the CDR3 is TGCGCCAGCAGCCCCGAGACAGGGAACACCGGGGAGCTGTTTTTT. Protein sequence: CASSPETGNTGELFF.

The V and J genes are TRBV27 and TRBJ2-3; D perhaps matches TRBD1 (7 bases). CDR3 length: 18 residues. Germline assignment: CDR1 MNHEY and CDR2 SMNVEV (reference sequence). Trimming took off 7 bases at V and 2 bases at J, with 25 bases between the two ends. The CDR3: CASNQFYWGDSFTDTQYF. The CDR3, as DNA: TGTGCCAGCAACCAATTTTACTGGGGGGACAGCTTCACAGATACGCAGTATTTT.

CDR3 protein: CASSGTGLTYNEQFF. The CDR3 bases are TGTGCCAGTAGTGGGACAGGCCTAACCTACAATGAGCAGTTCTTC. V usage is TRBV19 and J usage is TRBJ2-1; 8 bases line up with TRBD1. Trimming at V came to 5 bases and at J to 2 bases, leaving 5 bases not matched to a gene. Germline V lookup: CDR1 LNHDA, CDR2 SQIVND (reference sequence). This CDR3 region has 15 residues. The variable domain in full, completed from reference TRBV19 and TRBJ2-1, reads DGGITQSPKYLFRKEGQNVTLSCEQNLNHDAMYWYRQDPGQGLRLIYYSQIVNDFQKGDIAEGYSVSREKKESFPLTVTSAQKNPTAFYLCASSGTGLTYNEQFFGPGTRLTVL.

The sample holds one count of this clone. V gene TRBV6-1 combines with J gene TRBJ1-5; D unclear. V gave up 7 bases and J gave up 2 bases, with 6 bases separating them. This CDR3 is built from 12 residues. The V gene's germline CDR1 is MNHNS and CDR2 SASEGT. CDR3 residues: CASTQGNQPQHF. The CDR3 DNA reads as TGTGCCAGCACTCAAGGCAATCAGCCCCAGCATTTT.

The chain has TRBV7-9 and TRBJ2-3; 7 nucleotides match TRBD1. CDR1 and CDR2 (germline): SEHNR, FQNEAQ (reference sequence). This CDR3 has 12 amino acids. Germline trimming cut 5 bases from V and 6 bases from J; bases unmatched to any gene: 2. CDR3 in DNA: TGTGCCAGCAGCCCGACAGGGGATACGCAGTATTTT. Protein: CASSPTGDTQYF.

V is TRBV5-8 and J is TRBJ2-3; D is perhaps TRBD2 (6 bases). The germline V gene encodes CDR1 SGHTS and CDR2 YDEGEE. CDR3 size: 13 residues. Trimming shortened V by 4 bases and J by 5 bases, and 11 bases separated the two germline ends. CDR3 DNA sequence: TGTGCCAGCAGCGCGGGACCCCTAGATACGCAGTATTTT. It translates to CASSAGPLDTQYF.

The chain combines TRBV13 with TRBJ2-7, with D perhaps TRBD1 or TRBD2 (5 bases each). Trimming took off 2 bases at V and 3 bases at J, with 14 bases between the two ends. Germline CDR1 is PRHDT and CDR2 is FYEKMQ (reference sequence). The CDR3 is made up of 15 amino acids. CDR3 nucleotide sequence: TGTGCCAGCAGCTTAAGGGACGAGGACATCTACGAGCAGTACTTC. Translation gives CASSLRDEDIYEQYF. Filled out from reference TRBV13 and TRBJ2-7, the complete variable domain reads AAGVIQSPRHLIKEKRETATLKCYPIPRHDTVYWYQQGPGQDPQFLISFYEKMQSDKGSIPDRFSAQQFSDYHSELNMSSLELGDSALYFCASSLRDEDIYEQYFGPGTRLTVT.

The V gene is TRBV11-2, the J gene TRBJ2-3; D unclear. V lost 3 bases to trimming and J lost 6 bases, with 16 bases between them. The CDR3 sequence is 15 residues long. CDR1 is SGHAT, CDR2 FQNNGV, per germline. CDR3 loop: CASSFSDNRPDTQYF. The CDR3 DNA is TGTGCCAGCAGCTTTTCCGATAATCGCCCGGATACGCAGTATTTT. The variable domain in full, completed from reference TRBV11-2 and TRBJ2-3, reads EAGVAQSPRYKIIEKRQSVAFWCNPISGHATLYWYQQILGQGPKLLIQFQNNGVVDDSQLPKDRFSAERLKGVDSTLKIQPAKLEDSAVYLCASSFSDNRPDTQYFGPGTRLTVL.

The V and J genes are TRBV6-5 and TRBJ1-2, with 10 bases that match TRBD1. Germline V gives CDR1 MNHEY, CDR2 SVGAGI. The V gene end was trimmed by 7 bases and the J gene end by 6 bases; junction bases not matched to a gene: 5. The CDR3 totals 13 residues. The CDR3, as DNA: TGTGCCAGCATAACGGGACAGGGGAATGGCTACACCTTC. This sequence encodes CASITGQGNGYTF.

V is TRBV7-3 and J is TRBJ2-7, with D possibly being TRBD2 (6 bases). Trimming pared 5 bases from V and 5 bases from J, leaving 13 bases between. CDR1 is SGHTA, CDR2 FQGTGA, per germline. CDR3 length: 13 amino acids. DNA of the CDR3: TGTGCCAGCAGCCGGGAGACCCAGGACGAGCAGTACTTC. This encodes CASSRETQDEQYF.

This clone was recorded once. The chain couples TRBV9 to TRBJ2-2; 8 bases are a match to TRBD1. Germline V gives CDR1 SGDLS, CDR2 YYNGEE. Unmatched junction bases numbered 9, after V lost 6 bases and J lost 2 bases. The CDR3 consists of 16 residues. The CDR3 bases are TGTGCCAGCACTCCGGACGGACAGGGAAACACCGGGGAGCTGTTTTTT. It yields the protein CASTPDGQGNTGELFF.

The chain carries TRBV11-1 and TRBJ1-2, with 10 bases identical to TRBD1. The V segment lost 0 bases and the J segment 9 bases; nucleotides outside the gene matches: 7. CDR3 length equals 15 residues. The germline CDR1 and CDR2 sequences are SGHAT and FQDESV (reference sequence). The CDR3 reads CASSLARDRGKCYTF. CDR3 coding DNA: TGTGCCAGCAGCTTAGCCCGGGACAGGGGTAAGTGCTACACCTTC.

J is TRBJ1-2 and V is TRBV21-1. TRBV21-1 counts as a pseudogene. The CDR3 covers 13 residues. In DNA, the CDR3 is TGTGCCAGCAGCAAAGCCCCGTGGTATGGCTACACCTTC. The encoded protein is CASSKAPWYGYTF.